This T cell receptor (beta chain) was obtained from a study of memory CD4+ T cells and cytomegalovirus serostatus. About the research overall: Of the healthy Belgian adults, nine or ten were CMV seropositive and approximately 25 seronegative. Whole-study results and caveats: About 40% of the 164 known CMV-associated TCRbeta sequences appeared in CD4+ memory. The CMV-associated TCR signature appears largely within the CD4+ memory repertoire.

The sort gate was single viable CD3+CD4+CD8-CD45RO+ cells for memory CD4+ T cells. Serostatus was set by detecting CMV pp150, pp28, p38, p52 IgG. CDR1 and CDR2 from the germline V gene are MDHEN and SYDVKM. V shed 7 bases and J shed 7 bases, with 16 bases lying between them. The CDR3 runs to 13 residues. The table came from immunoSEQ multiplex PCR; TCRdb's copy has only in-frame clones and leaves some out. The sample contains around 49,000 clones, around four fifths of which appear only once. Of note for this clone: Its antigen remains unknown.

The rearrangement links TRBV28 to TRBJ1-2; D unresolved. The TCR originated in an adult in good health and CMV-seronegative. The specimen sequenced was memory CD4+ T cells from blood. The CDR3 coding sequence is TGTGCCAGCACCGGGAATTATGGTTTTGGCTACACCTTC. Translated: CASTGNYGFGYTF.